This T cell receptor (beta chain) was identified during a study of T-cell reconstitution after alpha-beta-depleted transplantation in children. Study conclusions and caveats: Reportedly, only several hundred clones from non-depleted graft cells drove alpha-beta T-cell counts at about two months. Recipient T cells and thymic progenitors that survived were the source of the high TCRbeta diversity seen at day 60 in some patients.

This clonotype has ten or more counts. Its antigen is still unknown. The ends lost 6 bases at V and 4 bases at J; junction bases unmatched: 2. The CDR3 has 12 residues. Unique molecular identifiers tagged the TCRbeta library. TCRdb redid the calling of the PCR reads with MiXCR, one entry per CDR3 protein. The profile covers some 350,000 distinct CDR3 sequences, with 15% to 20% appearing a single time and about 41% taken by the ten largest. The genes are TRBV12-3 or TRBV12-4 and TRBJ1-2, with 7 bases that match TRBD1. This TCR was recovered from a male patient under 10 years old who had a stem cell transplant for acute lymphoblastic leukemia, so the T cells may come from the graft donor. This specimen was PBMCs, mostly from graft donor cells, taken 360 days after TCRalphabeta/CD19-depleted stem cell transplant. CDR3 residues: CASSRTGYGYTF. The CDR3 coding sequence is TGTGCCAGCAGCCGGACAGGCTATGGCTACACCTTC.